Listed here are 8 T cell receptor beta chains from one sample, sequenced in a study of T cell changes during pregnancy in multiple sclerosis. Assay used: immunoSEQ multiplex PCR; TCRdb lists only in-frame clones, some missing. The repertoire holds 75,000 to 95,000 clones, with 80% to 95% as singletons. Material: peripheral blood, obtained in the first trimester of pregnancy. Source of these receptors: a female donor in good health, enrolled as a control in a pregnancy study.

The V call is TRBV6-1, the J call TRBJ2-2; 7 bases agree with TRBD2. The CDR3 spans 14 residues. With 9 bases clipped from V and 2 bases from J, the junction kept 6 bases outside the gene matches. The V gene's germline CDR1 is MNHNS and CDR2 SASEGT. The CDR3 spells CASTAGVNTGELFF. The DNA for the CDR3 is TGTGCCAGTACTGCGGGGGTCAACACCGGGGAGCTGTTTTTT.

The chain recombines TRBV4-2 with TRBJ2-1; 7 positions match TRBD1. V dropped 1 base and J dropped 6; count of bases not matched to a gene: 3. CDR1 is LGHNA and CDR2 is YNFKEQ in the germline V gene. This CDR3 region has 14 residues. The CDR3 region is CASSQAPGGNEQFF. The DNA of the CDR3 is TGTGCCAGCAGCCAAGCGCCAGGGGGCAATGAGCAGTTCTTC.

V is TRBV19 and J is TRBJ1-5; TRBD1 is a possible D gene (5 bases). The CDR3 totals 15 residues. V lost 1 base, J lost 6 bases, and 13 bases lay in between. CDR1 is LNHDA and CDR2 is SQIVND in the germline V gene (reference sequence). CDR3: CASSIGRGSVQPQHF. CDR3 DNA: TGTGCCAGTAGTATAGGTCGGGGGAGCGTTCAGCCCCAGCATTTT.

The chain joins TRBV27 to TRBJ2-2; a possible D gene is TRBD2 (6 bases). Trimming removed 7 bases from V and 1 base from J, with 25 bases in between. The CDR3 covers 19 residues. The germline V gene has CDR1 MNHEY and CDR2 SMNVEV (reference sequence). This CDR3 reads CASTMSRQSPGGNTGELFF. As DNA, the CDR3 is TGTGCCAGCACAATGAGCCGGCAGTCCCCCGGGGGGAACACCGGGGAGCTGTTTTTT.

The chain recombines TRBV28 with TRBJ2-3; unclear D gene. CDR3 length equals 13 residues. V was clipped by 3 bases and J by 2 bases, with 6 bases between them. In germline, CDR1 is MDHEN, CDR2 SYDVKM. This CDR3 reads CASSFGSTDTQYF. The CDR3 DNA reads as TGTGCCAGCAGTTTCGGTTCCACAGATACGCAGTATTTT.

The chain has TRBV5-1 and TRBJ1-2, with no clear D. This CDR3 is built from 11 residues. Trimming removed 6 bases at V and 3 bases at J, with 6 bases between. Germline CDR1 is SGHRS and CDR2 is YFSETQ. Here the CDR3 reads CASKRDYGYTF. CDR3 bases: TGCGCCAGCAAGCGGGACTATGGCTACACCTTC.

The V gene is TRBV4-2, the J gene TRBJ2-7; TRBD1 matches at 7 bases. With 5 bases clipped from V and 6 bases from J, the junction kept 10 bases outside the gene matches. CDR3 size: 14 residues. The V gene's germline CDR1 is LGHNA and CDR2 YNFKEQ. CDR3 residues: CASSEGLGGTEQYF. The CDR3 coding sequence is TGTGCCAGCAGCGAAGGGTTAGGGGGCACCGAGCAGTACTTC.

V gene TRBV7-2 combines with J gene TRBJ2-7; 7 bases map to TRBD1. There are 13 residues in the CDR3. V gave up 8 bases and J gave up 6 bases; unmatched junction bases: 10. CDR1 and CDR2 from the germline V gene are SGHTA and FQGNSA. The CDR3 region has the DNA TGTGCCAGCTCCTTGAAGGGGGCAGGCGAGCAGTACTTC. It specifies CASSLKGAGEQYF. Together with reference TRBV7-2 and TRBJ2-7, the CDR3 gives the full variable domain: GAGVSQSPSNKVTEKGKDVELRCDPISGHTALYWYRQSLGQGLEFLIYFQGNSAPDKSGLPSDRFSAERTGGSVSTLTIQRTQQEDSAVYLCASSLKGAGEQYFGPGTRLTVT.